Here is one T cell receptor beta chain with its context. The antigen is unknown. Other nucleotide sequences from this sample produce the same CDR3. The data belong to a study of cytomegalovirus exposure and HLA in healthy donors. Points from the study as a whole: It has been reported that TCR beta sequences accurately predicted the HLA-A and HLA-B alleles of most subjects. When analyzed later, a missense DCLRE1C variant was found to be linked to TCR beta V- and J-gene trimming.

A multiplex PCR was run with 60 Vbeta primers and 13 Jbeta primers. Only in-frame clones appear in the TCRdb table, and some are missing; sequencing was by immunoSEQ multiplex PCR. Of 200,000 to 250,000 clones in the sample, approximately 80% were seen once. Participants comprised healthy donors of bone marrow. There are 13 residues in the CDR3. The germline V gene encodes CDR1 LNHDA and CDR2 SQIVND (reference sequence). After removal of 4 bases from V and 5 bases from J, the junction contained 1 base not matched to a gene. The chain carries TRBV19 and TRBJ1-1, with 10 bases aligning to TRBD1. The receptor comes from a young man in good health and CMV-seronegative. Sequencing was performed on PBMCs. This chain's CDR3 is CASSRDRGTEAFF. DNA for the CDR3: TGTGCCAGTAGTAGGGACAGGGGAACTGAAGCTTTCTTT.